This T cell receptor beta chain derives from a study of blood T cell repertoires in COVID-19. CDR1 SNHLY and CDR2 FYNNEI come from the germline V gene. Between the trimmed V and J ends, which lost 7 bases and 5 bases, there was a span of 18 bases. The CDR3 runs 15 residues. Profiling relied on immunoSEQ multiplex PCR, and the TCRdb table lists in-frame clones only, not all of them. The sample has 72,000 or so clones; just under 90% are singletons. The count of this clone is one. This receptor was taken from a man aged 55 to 70 with acute or convalescent COVID-19. V gene TRBV2 combines with J gene TRBJ1-5; D gene ambiguous. Source material: peripheral blood. The CDR3 DNA follows: TGTGCCAGCACCCTTCAAGGAGGCTCCGATCAGCCCCAGCATTTT. Residues: CASTLQGGSDQPQHF. Complete variable domain (other parts from reference TRBV2 and TRBJ1-5): EPEVTQTPSHQVTQMGQEVILRCVPISNHLYFYWYRQILGQKVEFLVSFYNNEISEKSEIFDDQFSVERPDGSNFTLKIRSTKLEDSAMYFCASTLQGGSDQPQHFGDGTRLSIL.